This TCR beta chain was recorded in a study of OX40 agonist ivuxolimab in advanced cancers. Whole-study context: From 23 to 79 years was the age range, with a mean of around 60 years, and 70% to 85% were male. Partial responses, seen in three patients, involved one hepatocellular carcinoma and two cutaneous melanomas. Study-wide points: Clonal expansion from baseline to week 6 occurred in both CD4+ and CD8+ T cells. It was also the case that some nonresponders had low normalized T-cell clonal expansion.

This clone was found once. Antigen: not known. V shed 3 bases, J shed 2 bases, and the junction held 9 bases outside the gene matches. The CDR3 is made up of 16 amino acids. CDR1 and CDR2 (germline): SGHAT, FQNNGV. The repertoire was sequenced with immunoSEQ multiplex PCR; TCRdb's copy has only in-frame clones and lacks some. The data hold more than 45,000 clones, with roughly 82% observed a single time. This TCR derives from an adult with an advanced solid tumor such as melanoma, head and neck, liver or kidney cancer. This sequence joins TRBV11-2 and TRBJ1-2, with 7 bases that match TRBD1. Sequences were derived from CD4+ or CD8+ T cells sorted from blood, sampled in a trial of the OX40 agonist ivuxolimab. The CDR3 here is CASSLGQRTLNYGYTF. CDR3 bases: TGTGCCAGCAGCTTGGGACAGAGAACTCTGAACTATGGCTACACCTTC.